The following is a TCR beta chain sequence with its context. The germline gives CDR1 DFQATT, CDR2 SNEGSKA (reference sequence). J gave up 7 bases and V 3 bases, and 6 bases lay outside the gene matches. The CDR3 covers 13 residues. The data originate from a study of blood T cells in healthy people across ages. A second PCR, run for 7 to 11 cycles, used a sample-barcoded 5' primer plus a J-beta primer mix. TCRdb reprocessed the 5' RACE reads with MiXCR, giving one entry per CDR3 protein. Among over a million distinct CDR3 sequences listed, about 23% were seen once. This same sample was also taken into another study, of T cells of mothers and their children. That source adds: Slightly higher, non-significant overlap characterized related mother-child pairs relative to unrelated pairs.

Sequencing input: blood. The receptor's source is a girl aged 2-9 years in good health. The chain is built from TRBV20-1 and TRBJ2-7; TRBD1 matches 10 bases. The CDR3 DNA is TGCAGTGCTAGCTTGGGACAGGGGATGGAGCAGTACTTC. Translation gives CSASLGQGMEQYF.